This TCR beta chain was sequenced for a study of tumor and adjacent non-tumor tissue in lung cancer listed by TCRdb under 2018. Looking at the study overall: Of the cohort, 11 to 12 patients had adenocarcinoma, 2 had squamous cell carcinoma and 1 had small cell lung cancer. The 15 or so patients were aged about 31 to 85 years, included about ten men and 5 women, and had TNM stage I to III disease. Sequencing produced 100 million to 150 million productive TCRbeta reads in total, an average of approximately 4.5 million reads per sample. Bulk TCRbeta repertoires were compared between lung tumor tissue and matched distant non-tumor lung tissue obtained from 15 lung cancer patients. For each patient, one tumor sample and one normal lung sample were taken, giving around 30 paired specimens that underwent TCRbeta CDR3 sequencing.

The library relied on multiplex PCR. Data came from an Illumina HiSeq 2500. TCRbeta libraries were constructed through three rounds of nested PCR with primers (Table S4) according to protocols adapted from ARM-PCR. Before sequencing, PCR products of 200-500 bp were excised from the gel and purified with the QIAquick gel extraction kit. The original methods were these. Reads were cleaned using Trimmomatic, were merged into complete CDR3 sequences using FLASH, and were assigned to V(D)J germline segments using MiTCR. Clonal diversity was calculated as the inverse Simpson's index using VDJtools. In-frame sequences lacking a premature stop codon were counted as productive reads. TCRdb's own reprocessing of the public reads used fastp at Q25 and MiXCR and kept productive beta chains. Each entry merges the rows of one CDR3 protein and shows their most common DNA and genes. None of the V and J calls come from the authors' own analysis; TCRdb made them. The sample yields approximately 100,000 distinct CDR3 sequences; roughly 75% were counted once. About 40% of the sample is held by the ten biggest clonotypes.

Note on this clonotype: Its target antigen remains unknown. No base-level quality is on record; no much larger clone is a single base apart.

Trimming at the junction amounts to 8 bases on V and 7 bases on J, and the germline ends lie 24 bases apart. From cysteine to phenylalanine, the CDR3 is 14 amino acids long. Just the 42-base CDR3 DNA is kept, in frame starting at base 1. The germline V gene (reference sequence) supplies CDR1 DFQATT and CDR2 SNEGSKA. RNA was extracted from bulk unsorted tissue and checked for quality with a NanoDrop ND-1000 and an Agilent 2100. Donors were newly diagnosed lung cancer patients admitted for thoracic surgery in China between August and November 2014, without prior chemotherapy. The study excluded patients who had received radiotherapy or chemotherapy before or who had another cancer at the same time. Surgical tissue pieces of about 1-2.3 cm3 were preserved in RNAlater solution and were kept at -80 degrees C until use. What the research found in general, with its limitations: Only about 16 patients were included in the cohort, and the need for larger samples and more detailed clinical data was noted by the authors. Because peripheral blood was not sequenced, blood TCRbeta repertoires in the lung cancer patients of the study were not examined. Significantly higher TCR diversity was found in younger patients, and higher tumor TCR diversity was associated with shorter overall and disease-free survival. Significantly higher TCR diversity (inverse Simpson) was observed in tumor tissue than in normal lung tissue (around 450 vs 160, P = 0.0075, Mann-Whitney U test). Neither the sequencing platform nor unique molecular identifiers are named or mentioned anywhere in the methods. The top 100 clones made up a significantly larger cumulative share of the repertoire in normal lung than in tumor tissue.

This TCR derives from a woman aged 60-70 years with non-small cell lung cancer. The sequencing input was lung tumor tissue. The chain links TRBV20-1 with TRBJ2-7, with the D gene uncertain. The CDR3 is CSTSRIQSVREQYF. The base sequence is TGCAGTACAAGTAGGATACAGAGCGTACGAGAGCAGTACTTC.